One and the same sample provided the 24 T cell receptor beta chains below, sequenced in a study of T cell responses to AZD1222 COVID-19 vaccine. Assay used: immunoSEQ multiplex PCR; TCRdb lists only in-frame clones, some missing. The sample shows about 160,000 clones, 80% to 90% of them seen only once. Sample: peripheral blood, taken on day 0 of AZD1222 vaccination. These receptors all stem from an adult in good health.

The V gene is TRBV11-2, the J gene TRBJ2-3, with 9 bases that match TRBD1. The CDR3 runs to 15 residues. Germline V gives CDR1 SGHAT, CDR2 FQNNGV. V lost 4 bases, J lost 2 bases, and 4 bases stayed unmatched. CDR3 in DNA: TGTGCCAGCAGCTCATGGACAGGGGCCACAGATACGCAGTATTTT. Translating gives CASSSWTGATDTQYF.

This chain joins TRBV28 and TRBJ2-5; D call uncertain. The V gene lost 2 bases and the J gene lost 3 bases, with 7 bases spanning the gap. The CDR3 loop spans 13 amino acids. From germline, CDR1 is MDHEN and CDR2 SYDVKM. The CDR3 region has the DNA TGTGCCAGCAGTTTAATGGTCAAAGAGACCCAGTACTTC. Protein product: CASSLMVKETQYF. Complete variable domain (other parts from reference TRBV28 and TRBJ2-5): DVKVTQSSRYLVKRTGEKVFLECVQDMDHENMFWYRQDPGLGLRLIYFSYDVKMKEKGDIPEGYSVSREKKERFSLILESASTNQTSMYLCASSLMVKETQYFGPGTRLLVL.

The V and J genes are TRBV3-1 (or the pseudogene TRBV3-2) and TRBJ2-7, with 12 positions matching TRBD2. The ends lost 2 bases at V and 4 bases at J; junction bases unmatched: 9. This CDR3 spans 17 amino acids. The germline gives CDR1 LGHDT, CDR2 YNNKEL (reference sequence). CDR3 DNA: TGTGCCAGCAGCCAACCTGCGACTAGCGGGAGTCCGTACGAGCAGTACTTC. Its protein product is CASSQPATSGSPYEQYF.

The J gene is TRBJ2-1, the V gene TRBV28, with D perhaps matching TRBD1 or TRBD2 (7 bases each). Germline CDR1 MDHEN, CDR2 SYDVKM. Trimming took 6 bases from V and 1 from J, leaving 22 bases between them. This CDR3 is 18 amino acids long. This CDR3 reads CASRSRRREGASYNEQFF. CDR3 coding DNA: TGTGCCAGCAGAAGTCGCCGAAGGGAGGGGGCTTCCTACAATGAGCAGTTCTTC.

V gene TRBV7-8 combines with J gene TRBJ2-7; D is unclear. CDR1 is SGHVS and CDR2 is FQNEAQ in the germline V gene. V gave up 3 bases and J gave up 0 bases, with 9 bases separating them. There are 14 residues in the CDR3. The CDR3 sequence is CASSFNRNSYEQYF. The DNA of the CDR3 is TGTGCCAGCAGCTTTAACCGAAACTCCTACGAGCAGTACTTC.

The chain is built from TRBV7-9 and TRBJ2-1, with D maybe TRBD2 (6 bases). This CDR3 spans 17 amino acids. Trimming removed 1 base from V and 1 base from J, with 14 bases in between. Looked up from germline, CDR1 is SEHNR and CDR2 is FQNEAQ (reference sequence). The CDR3 DNA reads TGTGCCAGCAGCTTAGAGAGGACTACCTATTCCTACAATGAGCAGTTCTTC. This translates into CASSLERTTYSYNEQFF.

The CDR3, as DNA: TGTGCCAGCAGTCCCCCTAGCGGGAGATACAATGAGCAGTTCTTC. Residues: CASSPPSGRYNEQFF. The chain links TRBV28 to TRBJ2-1, with 10 bases fitting TRBD2. CDR3 length equals 15 residues. Germline assignment: CDR1 MDHEN and CDR2 SYDVKM. V shed 5 bases and J 4 bases; nucleotides not matched to a gene: 5.

The rearrangement uses TRBV6-5 and TRBJ2-2; D is possibly TRBD1 (8 bases). The CDR3 has 14 amino acids. Trimming shortened V by 7 bases and J by 6 bases, and 15 bases separated the two germline ends. CDR1 and CDR2 from the germline V gene are MNHEY and SVGAGI. The CDR3 here is CASTRQGRAGELFF. The CDR3, as DNA: TGTGCCAGCACCCGACAGGGGAGGGCCGGGGAGCTGTTTTTT.

The gene calls are TRBV18 and TRBJ1-2, with TRBD1 as a possible D gene (5 bases). Germline V CDR1 and CDR2: KGHSH, LQKENI. Trimming removed 2 bases from V and 1 base from J, with 8 bases in between. The CDR3 consists of 14 residues. CDR3 DNA: TGTGCCAGCTCACCAGCAGGGAGTAACTATGGCTACACCTTC. This encodes CASSPAGSNYGYTF.

The chain links TRBV5-4 to TRBJ2-1, with TRBD2 matching 11 bases. The CDR3 consists of 17 residues. Germline CDR1 is SGHNT and CDR2 is YYREEE (reference sequence). Trimming took 10 bases from V and 0 from J; bases not matched to a gene: 12. The DNA of the CDR3 is TGTGCCGGAAGGACTAGCGGGTATACAAGCTCCTACAATGAGCAGTTCTTC. Protein: CAGRTSGYTSSYNEQFF.

V usage is TRBV6-4 and J usage is TRBJ2-2; D is unclear. This CDR3 has 14 residues. Trimming removed 8 bases from V and 1 base from J, with 11 bases in between. Germline V gene sequence: CDR1 MRHNA, CDR2 SNTAGT. The CDR3, as DNA: TGTGCCAGCTCCCCGTCGGGGAACACCGGGGAGCTGTTTTTT. It encodes CASSPSGNTGELFF.

This chain links TRBV5-1 with TRBJ2-7; 10 bases line up with TRBD2. The CDR3 has 15 residues. Germline values: CDR1 SGHRS, CDR2 YFSETQ. With V trimmed by 2 bases and J by 6 bases, 8 bases remained unmatched. In DNA form, the CDR3 reads TGCGCCAGCAGCTTAGGGAGCGGGAGGGGACCCGAGCAGTACTTC. It is translated as CASSLGSGRGPEQYF.

This chain links TRBV4-1 with TRBJ2-1, with D uncertain. The germline CDR1 and CDR2 sequences are MGHRA and YSYEKL. The V end was cut by 4 bases, the J end by 0 bases, with 10 bases between. CDR3 length: 15 amino acids. The CDR3 DNA is TGCGCCAGCAGCCTTCAATCAAGCTCCTACAATGAGCAGTTCTTC. Amino acids: CASSLQSSSYNEQFF.

V gene TRBV11-2 combines with J gene TRBJ2-7; no definite D call. Trimming shortened V by 4 bases and J by 4 bases, and 8 bases separated the two germline ends. This CDR3 comprises 12 residues. Per the germline V gene, CDR1 is SGHAT and CDR2 is FQNNGV. The CDR3 bases are TGTGCCAGCAGCTCACGCGGTTACGAGCAGTACTTC. Protein product: CASSSRGYEQYF.

This clone was seen a handful of times. The V and J genes are TRBV5-1 and TRBJ1-4; D is unclear. V lost 7 bases, J lost 8 bases, and 18 bases lay in between. Germline loops: CDR1 SGHRS, CDR2 YFSETQ. This CDR3 has 14 residues. The CDR3 nucleotides read TGCGCCAGCTGGTACTGGTTCACGGGCGAAAAACTGTTTTTT. This codes for CASWYWFTGEKLFF.

The V gene is TRBV18, the J gene TRBJ1-1, with TRBD1 as a possible D gene (5 bases). The CDR3 has 16 residues. V lost 2 bases, J lost 1 base, and 14 bases lay in between. CDR1 and CDR2 (germline): KGHSH, LQKENI. The CDR3 sequence is CASSPMGDLGNTEAFF. The CDR3 DNA reads TGTGCCAGCTCACCAATGGGGGACCTTGGGAACACTGAAGCTTTCTTT.

As for this clone: The junction differs from germline at one of its ends, possibly a read error. This chain connects TRBV15 to TRBJ2-1, with D unclear. Germline assignment: CDR1 LNHNV and CDR2 YYDKDF (reference sequence). CDR3 length: 14 amino acids. The CDR3 DNA follows: TGTGCCACCAGTACGGTCCACTCCAACAATGAGCAGTTCTTC. Translation gives CATSTVHSNNEQFF.

This clone was counted a single time. The rearrangement links TRBV7-9 to TRBJ1-2; no firm D call. The CDR3 runs 14 residues. The ends were cut back, 4 bases at V and 7 bases at J, with 16 bases in the middle. Germline V gene lookup returns CDR1 SEHNR and CDR2 FQNEAQ (reference sequence). In DNA form, the CDR3 reads TGTGCCAGCAGCTCCAGTGGGGTCGCTCGTGGCTACACCTTC. As protein: CASSSSGVARGYTF. Supplemented by reference TRBV7-9 and TRBJ1-2, the full variable domain reads DTGVSQNPRHKITKRGQNVTFRCDPISEHNRLYWYRQTLGQGPEFLTYFQNEAQLEKSRLLSDRFSAERPKGSFSTLEIQRTEQGDSAMYLCASSSSGVARGYTFGSGTRLTVV.

The V gene is TRBV13, the J gene TRBJ1-4, with a possible D match to TRBD1 (6 bases). V dropped 5 bases and J dropped 7 bases, with 14 bases sitting between them. The length of the CDR3 is 14 residues. Germline V gene sequence: CDR1 PRHDT, CDR2 FYEKMQ (reference sequence). The CDR3 reads CASSQWGRGEKLFF. CDR3 sequence (DNA): TGTGCCAGCAGCCAGTGGGGCAGGGGTGAAAAACTGTTTTTT. The full variable domain, rest sourced from reference TRBV13 and TRBJ1-4, is AAGVIQSPRHLIKEKRETATLKCYPIPRHDTVYWYQQGPGQDPQFLISFYEKMQSDKGSIPDRFSAQQFSDYHSELNMSSLELGDSALYFCASSQWGRGEKLFFGSGTQLSVL.

The rearrangement joins TRBV6-5 to TRBJ1-2, with D possibly matching TRBD1 (6 bases). CDR1 MNHEY and CDR2 SVGAGI come from the germline V gene. This CDR3 region has 15 residues. V gave up 6 bases and J gave up 5 bases, with 19 bases separating them. The CDR3 nucleotides read TGTGCCAGCAGCCGCGGCCTGGACAGTCGGTATGGCTACACCTTC. Protein product: CASSRGLDSRYGYTF.

V and J are TRBV29-1 and TRBJ1-1; D might be TRBD1 (6 bases). There are 13 residues in the CDR3. Germline V CDR1 and CDR2: SQVTM, ANQGSEA. V dropped 4 bases and J dropped 0 bases, with 9 bases sitting between them. The CDR3 nucleotides are TGCAGCGTTGGGAGGGGGATGAACACTGAAGCTTTCTTT. Amino acids: CSVGRGMNTEAFF.

The chain links TRBV5-6 to TRBJ2-5, with D maybe TRBD1 (5 bases). Trimming cost V 4 bases and J 5 bases, with 21 bases left between them. CDR3 size: 16 residues. CDR1 is SGHDT and CDR2 is YYEEEE in the germline V gene. CDR3 nucleotide sequence: TGTGCCAGCAGCCCTCTTCCAGCAGGGTCTGGGGAGACCCAGTACTTC. It specifies CASSPLPAGSGETQYF.

The chain is built from TRBV28 and TRBJ1-1, with D possibly being TRBD1 (5 bases). The ends were cut back, 3 bases at V and 5 bases at J, with 16 bases in the middle. The CDR3 runs to 15 residues. Germline V gene lookup returns CDR1 MDHEN and CDR2 SYDVKM. CDR3: CASSFRGRERTEAFF. The CDR3 DNA is TGTGCCAGCAGTTTTAGAGGCAGGGAGAGGACTGAAGCTTTCTTT. The whole variable domain, remainder taken from reference TRBV28 and TRBJ1-1, is DVKVTQSSRYLVKRTGEKVFLECVQDMDHENMFWYRQDPGLGLRLIYFSYDVKMKEKGDIPEGYSVSREKKERFSLILESASTNQTSMYLCASSFRGRERTEAFFGQGTRLTVV.

This clone was seen a few times. The chain uses TRBV2 and TRBJ1-2; 8 bases line up with TRBD1. The CDR3 has 13 residues. V shed 9 bases, J shed 5 bases, and the junction held 8 bases outside the gene matches. Per germline, CDR1 SNHLY and CDR2 FYNNEI. For the CDR3, the DNA is TGTGCCAGGGGGGACAGGAGTACTTATGGCTACACCTTC. Amino acid sequence: CARGDRSTYGYTF.